This TCR beta chain was sequenced during a study of blood T cell repertoires in COVID-19 (TCRdb year 2020). With regard to the full study: Samples covering the acute and convalescent phases of COVID-19 were provided by collaborators in the United States, Italy and Spain. Nearly every sample came with metadata listing a de-identified subject ID, COVID-19 status, age in years and sex. Samples were obtained from the ongoing ImmuneRACE study (first 160 participants) and from 1,200 or so subjects provided by 6 global collaborators. A freely available public database, intended as a resource for researchers studying the immune response to SARS-CoV-2, is where the repertoires were released. The dataset comprised deeply sampled blood TCRbeta repertoires from subjects exposed to, actively infected with, or recovered from COVID-19. The material from the prospective study consisted of cDNA or gDNA derived from T cells, B-cell-depleted T cells, or PBMCs. Where available, HLA class I and class II types were obtained from metadata supplied by the sample provider rather than from assay-based typing.

This clone was observed a handful of times. It has no known antigen specificity. No clone much larger than this one lies a single base away; base qualities are absent. The CDR3 runs 16 residues from the cysteine to the phenylalanine. Of all the DNA, just the CDR3 is kept, 48 bases in frame from base 1. V is shortened by 0 bases, J by 1 base, and the region joining them spans 12 bases. For CDR1 and CDR2, the germline V gene (reference sequence) lists LNHNV and YYDKDF. Enrolling through a virtual design, the prospective study's participants ranged in age from roughly 18 to 95 years and lived across roughly 23 United States geographic areas. To assign participants to cohorts, the prospective study relied on clinical history that participants themselves reported in a screening survey and a study questionnaire. In the prospective study, whole blood, serum and a nasopharyngeal or oropharyngeal swab were collected from each participant by mobile phlebotomists. Participants in the prospective study had the option to provide additional blood draws and questionnaires over a roughly 2-month period. Prospective study blood samples were shipped either frozen or at room temperature before DNA extraction.

Findings and caveats that apply to the study as a whole: The amount of clinical and demographic metadata varied by source and participant and was provided uncurated.

TCRbeta CDR3 regions were amplified from genomic DNA using the immunoSEQ Assay, a bias-controlled multiplex PCR. The study's processing was this. Nucleated cell counts per sample were estimated from amplification of reference gene primers within the assay. To quantify the absolute abundance of each unique TCRbeta CDR3 rearrangement, sequence reads were collapsed and filtered. For each sample, productive Simpson clonality was calculated as the square root of Simpson's diversity index over productive rearrangements. Here the immuneACCESS table is served through TCRdb, limited to in-frame sequences with V and J called. Missing clones are a known gap in these copies; in checked studies unresolved V genes cover under half, and the rest lacks a known reason. V, J and clone size reflect that table, while D and trimming were determined from the DNA. The sample profile shows roughly 200,000 clones; more than 80% of them were found once. Over 3% of the sample lies in the top ten.

This receptor was taken from a woman between 40 and 50 years old with acute COVID-19. The V and J segments used are TRBV15 and TRBJ1-1, and the D gene may be TRBD1, 6 bases matching. The sample taken for sequencing was PBMCs or T cells enriched from blood (not recorded which). The CDR3 protein sequence reads: CATSRDKGGWNTEAFF. The base sequence is TGTGCCACCAGCAGAGATAAGGGGGGGTGGAACACTGAAGCTTTCTTT.